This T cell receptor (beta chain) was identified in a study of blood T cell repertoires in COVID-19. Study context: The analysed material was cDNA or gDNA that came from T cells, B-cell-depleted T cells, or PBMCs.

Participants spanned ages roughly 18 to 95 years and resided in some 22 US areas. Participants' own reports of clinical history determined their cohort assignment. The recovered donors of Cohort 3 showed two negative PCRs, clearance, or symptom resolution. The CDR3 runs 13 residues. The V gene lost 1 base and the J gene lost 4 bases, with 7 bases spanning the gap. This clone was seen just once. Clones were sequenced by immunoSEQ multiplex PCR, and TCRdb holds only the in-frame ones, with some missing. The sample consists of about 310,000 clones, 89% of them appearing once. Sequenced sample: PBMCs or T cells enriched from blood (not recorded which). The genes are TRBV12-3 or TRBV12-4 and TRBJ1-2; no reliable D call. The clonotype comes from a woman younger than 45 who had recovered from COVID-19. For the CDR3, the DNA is TGTGCCAGCAGTTTAGACTCGCTCTATGGCTACACCTTC. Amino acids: CASSLDSLYGYTF.